Shown below are 8 T cell receptor beta chains from a single sample sequenced in a study of shared clonotypes between healthy human individuals (dated by TCRdb to the early 2020s). Receptors were amplified or captured by the immunoSEQ multiplex PCR assay. What TCRdb holds here is the immuneACCESS table cut down to in-frame rearrangements. Part of the clones is not present; checked against another copy, under half of the missing clones reflect an unresolved V gene, and the others are unexplained. In all, the sample holds about 2.3 million clones, and more than 85% of those were seen once. The top ten constitute about 0.39% of the sample. What was sequenced was naive CD4+ T cells from PBMCs. The cell subset or site label, read with the paper, signifies: CD45RA+ positively selected. These receptors all come from a man aged 18 to 29 in good health. Some clones in this sample may be carry-over from other donors' samples.

The chain links TRBV11-2 to TRBJ2-7, with 9 positions matching TRBD1. Germline V lookup: CDR1 SGHAT, CDR2 FQNNGV. With 6 bases clipped from V and 2 bases from J, the junction kept 8 bases outside the gene matches. This CDR3 comprises 15 residues. The CDR3 region is CASRTRGQGTYEQYF. CDR3 in DNA: TGTGCCAGCAGAACCCGGGGACAGGGCACCTACGAGCAGTACTTC.

The chain combines TRBV6-1 with TRBJ2-7, with 7 bases identical to TRBD1. The CDR3 has 13 residues. The germline CDR1 and CDR2 sequences are MNHNS and SASEGT. J lost 2 bases, V lost 6 bases, and 4 bases had no gene match. The CDR3 sequence: CASSIQGPYEQYF. The CDR3 coding sequence is TGTGCCAGCAGCATACAGGGGCCCTACGAGCAGTACTTC.

The V and J genes are TRBV4-2 and TRBJ1-2, with 8 bases matching TRBD1. Germline loops: CDR1 LGHNA, CDR2 YNFKEQ. V trimming: 0 bases; J trimming: 8 bases; junction bases outside the gene matches: 8. This CDR3 region has 15 residues. The CDR3 bases are TGTGCCAGCAGCCAAGATAGTGACAGGGGCATCGGCTACACCTTC. It is translated as CASSQDSDRGIGYTF.

This sequence joins TRBV7-2 and TRBJ1-2; a weak D match, TRBD1 (5 bases). From germline, CDR1 is SGHTA and CDR2 FQGNSA. Between the trimmed V and J ends, which lost 0 bases and 8 bases, there was a span of 16 bases. The CDR3 length is 15 residues. CDR3 sequence reads: CASSLAQWGSGGYTF. Here the CDR3 DNA reads TGTGCCAGCAGCTTAGCGCAATGGGGGTCGGGAGGCTACACCTTC.

The chain is built from TRBV2 and TRBJ2-1, with unresolved D. V dropped 7 bases and J dropped 12 bases, with 19 bases sitting between them. This CDR3 has 13 amino acids. Germline V lookup: CDR1 SNHLY, CDR2 FYNNEI. CDR3 amino acids: CASTGTRPGWQFF. CDR3 bases: TGTGCCAGCACGGGTACCCGCCCAGGCTGGCAGTTCTTC.

The J gene is TRBJ1-4, the V gene TRBV7-2; D remains ambiguous. The V gene's germline CDR1 is SGHTA and CDR2 FQGNSA. The CDR3 runs 16 residues. With 1 base removed from V and 2 bases from J, the gap between germline ends came to 11 bases. As DNA, the CDR3 is TGTGCCAGCAGCTTAGTTGCGGATTCCACTAATGAAAAACTGTTTTTT. Translation gives CASSLVADSTNEKLFF.

V usage is TRBV5-1 and J usage is TRBJ2-7; D unclear. Germline CDR1 and CDR2: SGHRS and YFSETQ. The CDR3 sequence is 13 residues long. Trimming took 0 bases from V and 5 from J, leaving 9 bases between them. The DNA for the CDR3 is TGCGCCAGCAGCTTGGCCCTTAGGGACGAGCAGTACTTC. Translating it yields CASSLALRDEQYF.

The genes are TRBV5-1 and TRBJ1-1; 7 bases fit TRBD1. The CDR3 is 16 residues long. Germline CDR1 is SGHRS and CDR2 is YFSETQ. V was pared by 2 bases and J by 0 bases, with 7 bases of the junction left unmatched. The CDR3 bases are TGCGCCAGCAGCTTTGGAGGGGGCGCGGTGAACACTGAAGCTTTCTTT. This encodes CASSFGGGAVNTEAFF.